The subject of this entry is one TCR beta chain. Profiling relied on immunoSEQ multiplex PCR, and the TCRdb table lists in-frame clones only, not all of them. The sample includes about 490,000 clones, 81% of them seen just once. The sample comes from a study of shared clonotypes between healthy human individuals. Study as a whole: Researchers drew samples from a couple of women and three men aged 18 to 49.

There are 13 residues in the CDR3. Every one of the donors was a Caucasian adult that lived in Nashville, Tennessee. The V call is TRBV7-5, the J call TRBJ1-2; the table gives TRBD1 as D, unverified against the DNA. TRBV7-5 is reported as a pseudogene. This sequence was found in a middle-aged woman in good health. Some clones in this sample may be carry-over from other donors' samples. Sequenced: PBMCs. CDR3 nucleotides: TGTGCCAGCAGCTCAGGAAATACAGGGTCGTACACCTTC. It is translated as CASSSGNTGSYTF.